This record looks at one T cell receptor beta chain sequence and its context. What it binds is unknown. These data originate in a study of CD8+ T cells in alopecia areata. Looking at the study overall: Twice daily, treated patients received 5 to 10 mg of oral tofacitinib. Findings and caveats of the study: Researchers say the link of baseline CD8+ expansion to response remains uncertain, with one nonresponder.

Treatment in this sample: oral pan-JAK inhibitor, 5-10 mg twice daily. CDR1 is SGDLS, CDR2 YYNGEE, per germline. The germline V and J ends were trimmed by 5 bases and 5 bases, with 10 bases remaining between them. The CDR3 is 13 residues long. cDNA reverse transcribed from extracted RNA served as the sequencing template. The protocol was immunoSEQ multiplex PCR, while the TCRdb copy is restricted to in-frame clones and leaves out a portion. The table lists more than 90,000 clones, 58% of them singletons. The source of this sequence is a human donor with alopecia areata. Source: CD8+ T cells sorted from blood, taken at week 4, from a patient treated with tofacitinib. The rearrangement joins TRBV9 to TRBJ2-2; D might be TRBD1 or TRBD2, each matching 5 bases. CDR3 amino acids: CASRDEGTGELFF. CDR3 in DNA: TGTGCCAGCAGGGACGAGGGGACCGGGGAGCTGTTTTTT.